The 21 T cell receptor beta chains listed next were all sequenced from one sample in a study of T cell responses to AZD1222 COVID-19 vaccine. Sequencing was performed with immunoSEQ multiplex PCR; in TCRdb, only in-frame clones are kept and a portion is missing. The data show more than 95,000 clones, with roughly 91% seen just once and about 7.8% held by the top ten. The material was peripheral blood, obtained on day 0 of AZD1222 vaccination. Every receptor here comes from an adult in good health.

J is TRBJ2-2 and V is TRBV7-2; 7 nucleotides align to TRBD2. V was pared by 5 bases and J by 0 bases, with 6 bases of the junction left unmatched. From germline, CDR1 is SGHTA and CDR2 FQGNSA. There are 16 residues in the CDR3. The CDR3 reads CASSRFGGSNTGELFF. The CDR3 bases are TGTGCCAGCAGCCGCTTCGGGGGGTCGAACACCGGGGAGCTGTTTTTT. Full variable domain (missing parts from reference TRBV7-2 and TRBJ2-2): GAGVSQSPSNKVTEKGKDVELRCDPISGHTALYWYRQSLGQGLEFLIYFQGNSAPDKSGLPSDRFSAERTGGSVSTLTIQRTQQEDSAVYLCASSRFGGSNTGELFFGEGSRLTVL.

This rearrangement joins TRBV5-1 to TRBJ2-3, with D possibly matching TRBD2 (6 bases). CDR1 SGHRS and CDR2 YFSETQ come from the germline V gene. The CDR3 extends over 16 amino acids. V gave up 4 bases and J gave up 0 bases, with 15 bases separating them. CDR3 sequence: CASSLGGRSSTDTQYF. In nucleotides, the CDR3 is TGCGCCAGCAGCCTGGGGGGACGGTCAAGCACAGATACGCAGTATTTT.

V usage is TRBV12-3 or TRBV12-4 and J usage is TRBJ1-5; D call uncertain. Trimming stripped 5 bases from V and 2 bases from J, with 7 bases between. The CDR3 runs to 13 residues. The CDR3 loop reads CASSGDGNQPQHF. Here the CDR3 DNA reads TGTGCCAGCAGTGGTGACGGCAATCAGCCCCAGCATTTT.

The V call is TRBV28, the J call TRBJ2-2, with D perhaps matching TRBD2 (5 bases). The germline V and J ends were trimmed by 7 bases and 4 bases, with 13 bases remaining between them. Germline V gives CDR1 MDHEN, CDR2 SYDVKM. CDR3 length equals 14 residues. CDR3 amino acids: CASKIGVVTGELFF. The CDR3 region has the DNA TGTGCCAGCAAAATCGGGGTAGTCACCGGGGAGCTGTTTTTT.

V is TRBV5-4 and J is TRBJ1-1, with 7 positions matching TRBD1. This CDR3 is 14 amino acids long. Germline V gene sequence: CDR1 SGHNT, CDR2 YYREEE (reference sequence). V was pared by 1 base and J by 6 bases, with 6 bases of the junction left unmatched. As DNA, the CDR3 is TGTGCCAGCAGCTTGACAGGGGCGGTAGCTGAAGCTTTCTTT. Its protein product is CASSLTGAVAEAFF.

CDR3 loop: CASSLDVVVGYGYTF. The CDR3 region has the DNA TGCGCCAGCAGCTTGGATGTGGTCGTAGGCTATGGCTACACCTTC. V is TRBV5-1 and J is TRBJ1-2, with D hard to call. Per germline, CDR1 SGHRS and CDR2 YFSETQ. V gave up 0 bases and J gave up 4 bases, with 13 bases separating them. The CDR3 sequence is 15 residues long.

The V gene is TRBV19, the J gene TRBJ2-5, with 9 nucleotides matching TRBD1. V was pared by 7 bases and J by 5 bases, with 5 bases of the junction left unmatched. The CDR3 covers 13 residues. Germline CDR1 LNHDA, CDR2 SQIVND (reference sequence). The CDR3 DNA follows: TGTGCCAGTACCCGGACAGGGGAGGAGACCCAGTACTTC. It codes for CASTRTGEETQYF.

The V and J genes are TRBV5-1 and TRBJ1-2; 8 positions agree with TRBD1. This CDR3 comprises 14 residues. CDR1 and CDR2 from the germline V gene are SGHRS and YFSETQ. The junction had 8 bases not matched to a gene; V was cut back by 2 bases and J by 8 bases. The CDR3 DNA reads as TGCGCCAGCAGCTTACCAGGACAGGGATTCGGCTACACCTTC. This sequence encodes CASSLPGQGFGYTF.

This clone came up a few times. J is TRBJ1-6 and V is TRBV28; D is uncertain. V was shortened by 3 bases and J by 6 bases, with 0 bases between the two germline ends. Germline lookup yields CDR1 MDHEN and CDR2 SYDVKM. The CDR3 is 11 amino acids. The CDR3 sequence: CASSFNSPLHF. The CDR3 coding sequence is TGTGCCAGCAGTTTTAATTCACCCCTCCACTTT.

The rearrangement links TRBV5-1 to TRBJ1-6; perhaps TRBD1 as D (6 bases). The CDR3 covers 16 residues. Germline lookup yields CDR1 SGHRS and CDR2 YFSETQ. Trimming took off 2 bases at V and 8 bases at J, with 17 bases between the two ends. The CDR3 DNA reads TGCGCCAGCAGCTTCCGGGGGCAGGGCCTGGATTCACCCCTCCACTTT. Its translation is CASSFRGQGLDSPLHF.

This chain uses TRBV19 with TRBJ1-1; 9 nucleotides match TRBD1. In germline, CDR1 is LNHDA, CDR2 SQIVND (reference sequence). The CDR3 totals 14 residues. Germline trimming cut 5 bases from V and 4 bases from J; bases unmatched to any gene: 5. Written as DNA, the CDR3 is TGTGCCAGTAGTGTGACAGGGGGGGGCACTGAAGCTTTCTTT. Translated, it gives CASSVTGGGTEAFF.

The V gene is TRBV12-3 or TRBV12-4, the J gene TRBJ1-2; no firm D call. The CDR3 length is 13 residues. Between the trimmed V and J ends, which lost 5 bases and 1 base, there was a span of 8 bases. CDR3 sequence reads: CASSLQSNYGYTF. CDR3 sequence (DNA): TGTGCCAGCAGTCTACAGAGTAACTATGGCTACACCTTC.

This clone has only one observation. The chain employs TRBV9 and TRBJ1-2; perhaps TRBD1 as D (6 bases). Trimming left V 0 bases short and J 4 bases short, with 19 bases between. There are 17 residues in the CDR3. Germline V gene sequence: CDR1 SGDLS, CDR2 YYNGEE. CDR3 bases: TGTGCCAGCAGCGTAGACCCAGGGACAAGGGGACCCTATGGCTACACCTTC. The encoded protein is CASSVDPGTRGPYGYTF.

The CDR3 coding sequence is TGTGCCAGCAGCCCCGGGCCCTTGCGGGCCCAGTACTTC. Protein sequence: CASSPGPLRAQYF. This sequence joins TRBV7-8 and TRBJ2-5, with D perhaps matching TRBD2 (5 bases). Per germline, CDR1 SGHVS and CDR2 FQNEAQ. The CDR3 runs 13 residues. V lost 5 bases and J lost 9, with 16 bases in between. Complete variable domain (other parts from reference TRBV7-8 and TRBJ2-5): GAGVSQSPRYKVAKRGQDVALRCDPISGHVSLFWYQQALGQGPEFLTYFQNEAQLDKSGLPSDRFFAERPEGSVSTLKIQRTQQEDSAVYLCASSPGPLRAQYFGPGTRLLVL.

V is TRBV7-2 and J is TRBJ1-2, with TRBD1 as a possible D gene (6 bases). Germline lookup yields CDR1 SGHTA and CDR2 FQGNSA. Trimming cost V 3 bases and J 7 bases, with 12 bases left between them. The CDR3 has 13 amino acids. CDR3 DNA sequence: TGTGCCAGCAGCTTCGACGGACAGCGTGGCTACACCTTC. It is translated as CASSFDGQRGYTF.

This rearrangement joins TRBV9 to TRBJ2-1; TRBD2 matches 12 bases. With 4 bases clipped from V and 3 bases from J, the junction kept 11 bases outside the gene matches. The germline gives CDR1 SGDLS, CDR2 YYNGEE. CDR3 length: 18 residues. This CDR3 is CASSTTSSGGARYNEQFF. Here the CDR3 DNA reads TGTGCCAGCAGCACAACCTCTAGCGGGGGGGCCCGCTACAATGAGCAGTTCTTC.

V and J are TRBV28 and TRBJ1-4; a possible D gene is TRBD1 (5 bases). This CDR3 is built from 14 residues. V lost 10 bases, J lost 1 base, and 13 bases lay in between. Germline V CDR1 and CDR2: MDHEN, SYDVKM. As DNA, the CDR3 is TGTGCCACCAGGGTGGGTGGAACTAATGAAAAACTGTTTTTT. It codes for CATRVGGTNEKLFF.

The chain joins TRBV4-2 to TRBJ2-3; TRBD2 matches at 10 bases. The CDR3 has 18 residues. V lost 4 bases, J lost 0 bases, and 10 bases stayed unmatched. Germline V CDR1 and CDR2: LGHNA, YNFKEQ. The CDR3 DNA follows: TGTGCCAGCAGCCGCGACCCCGGGACTAGCGAGAGCACAGATACGCAGTATTTT. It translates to CASSRDPGTSESTDTQYF.

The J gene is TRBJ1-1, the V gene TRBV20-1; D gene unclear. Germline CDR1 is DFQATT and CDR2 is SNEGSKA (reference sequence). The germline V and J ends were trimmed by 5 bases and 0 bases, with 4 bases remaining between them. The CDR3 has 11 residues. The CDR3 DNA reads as TGCAGTGCTCCCTTGAACACTGAAGCTTTCTTT. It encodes CSAPLNTEAFF.

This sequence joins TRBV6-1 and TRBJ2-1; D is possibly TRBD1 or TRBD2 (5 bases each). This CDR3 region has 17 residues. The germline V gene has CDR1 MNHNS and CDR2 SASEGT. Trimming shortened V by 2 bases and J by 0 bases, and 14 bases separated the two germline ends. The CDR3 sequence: CASSELFGTSSYNEQFF. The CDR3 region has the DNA TGTGCCAGCAGTGAACTATTCGGGACGAGCTCCTACAATGAGCAGTTCTTC.

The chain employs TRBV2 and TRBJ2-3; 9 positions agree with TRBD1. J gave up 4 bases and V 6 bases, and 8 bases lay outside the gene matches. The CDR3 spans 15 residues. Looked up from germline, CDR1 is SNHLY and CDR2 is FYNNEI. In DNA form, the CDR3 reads TGTGCCAGCAGCCTAGACAGGGGGTCTCCAGATACGCAGTATTTT. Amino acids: CASSLDRGSPDTQYF.